This T cell receptor (beta chain) comes out of a study of glioma-infiltrating T cells after dendritic cell vaccination. Study as a whole: Autologous tumor lysate was loaded overnight onto monocyte-derived dendritic cells grown approximately seven days with IL-4 and GM-CSF. Findings and limits, study-wide: Complete blood and tumor specimen sets were limited to few patients.

Specified time point: after dendritic cell vaccination, including at tumor progression/relapse. Selection required adequate fresh-frozen tumor tissue plus more than two years' survival data. Blood PBMC samples: pre-vaccination, two weeks post third vaccination, and at tumor progression. A remark on this clone: What it binds is not known.

Assay: immunoSEQ multiplex PCR; the TCRdb copy retains only in-frame clones and omits some. Of roughly 85,000 clones listed, around 85% are singletons. This CDR3 is built from 18 residues. V trimming: 1 base; J trimming: 0 bases; junction bases outside the gene matches: 10. Per germline, CDR1 SGHRS and CDR2 YFSETQ. The sequence was obtained from a human donor with glioblastoma. This chain connects TRBV5-1 to TRBJ1-2; TRBD1 agrees at 9 bases. The specimen was blood, collected after dendritic cell vaccination. CDR3 sequence: CASSLSPAGTGTNYGYTF. The CDR3 DNA is TGCGCCAGCAGCTTGTCCCCGGCCGGGACAGGGACTAACTATGGCTACACCTTC.